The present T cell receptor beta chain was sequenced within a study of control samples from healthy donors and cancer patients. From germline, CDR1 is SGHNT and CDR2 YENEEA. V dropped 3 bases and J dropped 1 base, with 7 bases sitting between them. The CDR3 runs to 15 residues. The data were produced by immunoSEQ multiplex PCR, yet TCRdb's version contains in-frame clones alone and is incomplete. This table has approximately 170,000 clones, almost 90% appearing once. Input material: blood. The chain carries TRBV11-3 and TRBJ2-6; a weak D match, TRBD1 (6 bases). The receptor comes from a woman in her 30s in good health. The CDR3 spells CASSLGHSGANVLTF. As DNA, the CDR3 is TGTGCCAGCAGCTTGGGACATTCTGGGGCCAACGTCCTGACTTTC.